The sequence of this T cell receptor (beta chain) was determined in a study of blood T cell repertoires in COVID-19. Clones were read by immunoSEQ multiplex PCR, and TCRdb kept only the in-frame ones, dropping some. The data contain under 300,000 clones, less than 90% of them singletons. V was clipped by 4 bases and J by 0 bases, with 14 bases between them. The CDR3 has 15 amino acids. CDR1 and CDR2 from the germline V gene are SGHRS and YFSETQ. The chain uses TRBV5-1 and TRBJ2-7; D is possibly TRBD1 (6 bases). The clonotype was recovered from a woman between 65 and 79 years old with COVID-19, enrolled during active disease. What was sequenced was peripheral blood. DNA for the CDR3: TGCGCCAGCAGCCCCGGACAGTCACTCTCCTACGAGCAGTACTTC. Amino acids: CASSPGQSLSYEQYF.